The source of this T cell receptor beta chain is a study of cytomegalovirus exposure and HLA in healthy donors. Findings of the study overall: In a later analysis, specific HLA alleles were associated with about 18,000 TCR beta sequences at a 0.05 false discovery rate.

Donors were ostensibly healthy at sampling, although undocumented immune exposures were probable. As regards this clone: Its target is unknown.

PCR used 60 Vbeta primers and 13 Jbeta primers. Using immunoSEQ multiplex PCR, the repertoire was profiled, and TCRdb retains in-frame clones only, with some absent. The profile covers fewer than 200,000 clones, with approximately 77% appearing a single time and about 4% taken by the ten largest. The CDR3 extends over 15 amino acids. Deletions cut 1 base from V and 4 bases from J, with 13 bases between. In germline, CDR1 is MGHDK, CDR2 SYGVNS. Input material: PBMCs. The TCR comes from a man younger than 45 in good health and CMV-seropositive. This sequence joins TRBV25-1 and TRBJ2-5; tentative D call: TRBD1 (5 bases). Written as DNA, the CDR3 is TGTGCCAGCAGTGAATCCCGGAAGGGGCCAGAGACCCAGTACTTC. Residues: CASSESRKGPETQYF.